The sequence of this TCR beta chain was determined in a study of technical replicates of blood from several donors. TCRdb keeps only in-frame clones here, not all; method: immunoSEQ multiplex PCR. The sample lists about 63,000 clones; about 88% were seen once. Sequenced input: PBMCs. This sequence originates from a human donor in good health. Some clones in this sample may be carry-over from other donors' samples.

CDR3 region: CASSVEGGGLNEQFF. The CDR3 DNA sequence: TGTGCCAGCAGCGTAGAGGGGGGGGGCTTGAATGAGCAGTTCTTC. The V and J genes are TRBV9 and TRBJ2-1; a weak D match, TRBD2 (7 bases). V lost 0 bases and J lost 7, with 14 bases in between. CDR1 and CDR2 from the germline V gene are SGDLS and YYNGEE. CDR3 length equals 15 residues.